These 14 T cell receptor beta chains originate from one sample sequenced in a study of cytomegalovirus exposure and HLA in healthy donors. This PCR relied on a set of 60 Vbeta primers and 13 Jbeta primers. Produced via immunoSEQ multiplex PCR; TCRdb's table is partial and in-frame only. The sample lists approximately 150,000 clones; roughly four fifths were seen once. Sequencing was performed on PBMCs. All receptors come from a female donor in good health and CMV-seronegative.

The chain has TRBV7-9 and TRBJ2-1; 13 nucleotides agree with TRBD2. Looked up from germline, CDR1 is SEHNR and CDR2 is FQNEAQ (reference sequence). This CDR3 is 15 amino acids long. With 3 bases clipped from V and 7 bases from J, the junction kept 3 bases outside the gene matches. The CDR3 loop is CASSFGTSGTNEQFF. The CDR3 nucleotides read TGTGCCAGCAGCTTCGGGACTAGCGGGACGAATGAGCAGTTCTTC.

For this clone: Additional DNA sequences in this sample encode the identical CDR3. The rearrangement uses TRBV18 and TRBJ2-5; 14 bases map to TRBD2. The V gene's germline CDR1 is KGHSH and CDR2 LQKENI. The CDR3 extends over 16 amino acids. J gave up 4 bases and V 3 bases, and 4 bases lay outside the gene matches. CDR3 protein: CASSPPGLAGGETQYF. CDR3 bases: TGTGCCAGCTCACCGCCTGGACTAGCGGGGGGAGAGACCCAGTACTTC.

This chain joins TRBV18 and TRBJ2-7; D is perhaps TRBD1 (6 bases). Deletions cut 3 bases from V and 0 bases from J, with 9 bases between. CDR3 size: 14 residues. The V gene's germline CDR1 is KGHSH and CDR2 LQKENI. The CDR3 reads CASSPRDTSYEQYF. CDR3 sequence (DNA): TGTGCCAGCTCACCCCGGGACACCTCCTACGAGCAGTACTTC. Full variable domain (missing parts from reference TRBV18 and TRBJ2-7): NAGVMQNPRHLVRRRGQEARLRCSPMKGHSHVYWYRQLPEEGLKFMVYLQKENIIDESGMPKERFSAEFPKEGPSILRIQQVVRGDSAAYFCASSPRDTSYEQYFGPGTRLTVT.

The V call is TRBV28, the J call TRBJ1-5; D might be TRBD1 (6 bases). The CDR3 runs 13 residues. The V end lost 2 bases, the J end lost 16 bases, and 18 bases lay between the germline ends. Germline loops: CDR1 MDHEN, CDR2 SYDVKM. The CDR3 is CASSLRTHGGQHF. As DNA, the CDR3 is TGTGCCAGCAGTTTAAGAACCCACGGGGGGCAACATTTT.

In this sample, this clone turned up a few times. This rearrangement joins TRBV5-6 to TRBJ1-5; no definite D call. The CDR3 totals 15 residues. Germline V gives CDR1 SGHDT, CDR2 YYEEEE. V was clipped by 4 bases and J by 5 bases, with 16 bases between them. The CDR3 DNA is TGTGCCAGCAGCACCGTTTTAGTCGGTCATCAGCCCCAGCATTTT. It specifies CASSTVLVGHQPQHF.

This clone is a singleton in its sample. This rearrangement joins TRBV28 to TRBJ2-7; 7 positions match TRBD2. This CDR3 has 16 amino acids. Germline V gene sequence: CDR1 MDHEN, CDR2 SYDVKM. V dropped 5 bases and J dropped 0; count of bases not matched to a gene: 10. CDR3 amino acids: CASSASAGTASYEQYF. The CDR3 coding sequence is TGTGCCAGCAGTGCCTCAGCGGGAACCGCCTCCTACGAGCAGTACTTC. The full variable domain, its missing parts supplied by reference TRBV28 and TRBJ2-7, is DVKVTQSSRYLVKRTGEKVFLECVQDMDHENMFWYRQDPGLGLRLIYFSYDVKMKEKGDIPEGYSVSREKKERFSLILESASTNQTSMYLCASSASAGTASYEQYFGPGTRLTVT.

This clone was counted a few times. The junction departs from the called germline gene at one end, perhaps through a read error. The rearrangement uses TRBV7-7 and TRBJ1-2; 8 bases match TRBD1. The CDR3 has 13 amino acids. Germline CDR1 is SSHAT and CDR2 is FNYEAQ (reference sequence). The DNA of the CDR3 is TGTGCTAGCAGCCCCGGACAGGGCTATGGCTACACCTTC. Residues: CASSPGQGYGYTF.

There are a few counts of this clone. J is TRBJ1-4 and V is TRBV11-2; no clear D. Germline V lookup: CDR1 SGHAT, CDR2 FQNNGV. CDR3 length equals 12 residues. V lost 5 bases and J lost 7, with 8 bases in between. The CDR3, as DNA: TGTGCCAGCAGCCCCGGTAGTGAAAAACTGTTTTTT. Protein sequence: CASSPGSEKLFF.

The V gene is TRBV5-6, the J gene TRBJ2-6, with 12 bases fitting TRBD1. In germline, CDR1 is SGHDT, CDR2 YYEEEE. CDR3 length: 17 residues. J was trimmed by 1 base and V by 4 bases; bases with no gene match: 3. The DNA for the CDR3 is TGTGCCAGCAGCGCGGGACAGGGGGCTTCTGGGGCCAACGTCCTGACTTTC. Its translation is CASSAGQGASGANVLTF. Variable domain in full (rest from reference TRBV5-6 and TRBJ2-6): DAGVTQSPTHLIKTRGQQVTLRCSPKSGHDTVSWYQQALGQGPQFIFQYYEEEERQRGNFPDRFSGHQFPNYSSELNVNALLLGDSALYLCASSAGQGASGANVLTFGAGSRLTVL.

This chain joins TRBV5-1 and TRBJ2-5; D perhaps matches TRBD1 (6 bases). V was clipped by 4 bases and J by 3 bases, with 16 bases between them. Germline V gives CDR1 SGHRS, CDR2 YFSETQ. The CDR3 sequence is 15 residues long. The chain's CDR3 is CASSPGGQPEETQYF. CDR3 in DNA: TGCGCCAGCAGCCCGGGCGGACAGCCCGAAGAGACCCAGTACTTC.

As DNA, the CDR3 is TGTGCCACCAGCAGAGATGGGCAGGGATTAAACATTCAGTACTTC. Residues: CATSRDGQGLNIQYF. V usage is TRBV15 and J usage is TRBJ2-4, with a tentative D call TRBD1 (5 bases). Germline V CDR1 and CDR2: LNHNV, YYDKDF (reference sequence). The CDR3 contains 15 residues. Trimming took off 0 bases at V and 6 bases at J, with 12 bases between the two ends.

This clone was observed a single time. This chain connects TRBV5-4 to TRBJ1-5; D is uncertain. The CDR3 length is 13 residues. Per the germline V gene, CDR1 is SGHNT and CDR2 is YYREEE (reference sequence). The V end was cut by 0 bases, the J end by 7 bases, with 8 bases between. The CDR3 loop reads CASSLVNAQPQHF. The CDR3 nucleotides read TGTGCCAGCAGCTTGGTTAATGCGCAGCCCCAGCATTTT.

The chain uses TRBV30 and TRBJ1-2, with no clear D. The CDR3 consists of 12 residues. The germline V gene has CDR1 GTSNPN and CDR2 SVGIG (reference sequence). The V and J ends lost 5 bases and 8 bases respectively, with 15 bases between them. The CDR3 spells CAWGLGERGYTF. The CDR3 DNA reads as TGTGCCTGGGGCCTAGGTGAGCGCGGCTACACCTTC.

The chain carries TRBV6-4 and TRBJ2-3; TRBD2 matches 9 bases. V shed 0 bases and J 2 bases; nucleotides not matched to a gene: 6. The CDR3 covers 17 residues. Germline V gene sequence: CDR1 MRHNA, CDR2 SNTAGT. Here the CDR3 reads CASSDSGLAGTTDTQYF. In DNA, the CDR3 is TGTGCCAGCAGTGACTCGGGGCTAGCGGGGACCACAGATACGCAGTATTTT.